A selection of T cell receptor beta chains follows, all from one sample in a study of regulatory T cells in long-lasting Graves disease. From the multiplex PCR reads, TCRdb called clonotypes with MiXCR, one entry per CDR3 protein. The sample includes roughly 500,000 distinct CDR3 sequences, roughly a fifth seen only once; the top ten take about 7%. Sequencing used peripheral blood mononuclear cells (PBMCs), obtained when the disease was refractory, from a patient treated with antithyroid drugs. These receptor sequences come from a female donor with Graves disease. Each CDR3 is given with its conserved first and last residue. A D gene is named only where the DNA matches it firmly. Clone size is given for some rows only: seen once, a few or many times, or a class if the clone is expanded.

clone size: -; J gene: TRBJ1-6; V gene: TRBV7-9; D gene: -; CDR3 DNA: TGTGCCAGCAGCTCAGGTCGCTTGGGGAAGCCCCTCCACTTT; CDR3 protein: CASSSGRLGKPLHF
clone size: -; J gene: TRBJ2-3; V gene: TRBV2; D gene: -; CDR3 DNA: TGTGCCAGCGGGGAAGGGGGGGTGCAGTATTTT; CDR3 protein: CASGEGGVQYF
clone size: many; J gene: TRBJ1-5; V gene: TRBV28; D gene: TRBD1; CDR3 DNA: TGTGCCAGCGCCGGACAGGGGAATCAGCCCCAGCATTTT; CDR3 protein: CASAGQGNQPQHF
clone size: many; J gene: TRBJ2-7; V gene: TRBV6-2/TRBV6-3; D gene: TRBD1; CDR3 DNA: TGTGCCAGCAACGGCCCAGGGGGATCACGGCTCGAGCAGTACTTC; CDR3 protein: CASNGPGGSRLEQYF
clone size: few; J gene: TRBJ2-7; V gene: TRBV3-1; D gene: -; CDR3 DNA: TGTGCCAGCAGCCAAGAAGGCGGGTTCGACGAGCAGTACTTC; CDR3 protein: CASSQEGGFDEQYF
clone size: many; J gene: TRBJ1-2; V gene: TRBV7-2; D gene: -; CDR3 DNA: TGTGCCAGCAGCTCGACCAGGGCGGCCTATGGCTACACCTTC; CDR3 protein: CASSSTRAAYGYTF
clone size: -; J gene: TRBJ2-3; V gene: TRBV5-1; D gene: -; CDR3 DNA: TGCGCCAGCAGCTTGGGCACCACAGATACGCAGTATTTT; CDR3 protein: CASSLGTTDTQYF
clone size: -; J gene: TRBJ1-1; V gene: TRBV19; D gene: -; CDR3 DNA: TGTGCCAGTAGTAAAGGGGCAGGGACCAACACTGAAGCTTTCTTT; CDR3 protein: CASSKGAGTNTEAFF
clone size: -; J gene: TRBJ1-2; V gene: TRBV25-1; D gene: -; CDR3 DNA: TGTGCCAGCAGTCCAGACGGCCTGGCCTATGGCTACACCTTC; CDR3 protein: CASSPDGLAYGYTF
clone size: -; J gene: TRBJ2-7; V gene: TRBV19; D gene: -; CDR3 DNA: TGTGCCAGTAGGAGTTTGACTTCCTACGAGCAGTACTTC; CDR3 protein: CASRSLTSYEQYF
clone size: many; J gene: TRBJ2-5; V gene: TRBV20-1; D gene: -; CDR3 DNA: TGCAGTGCTAGAGGCGGTCGGGGTTTCGAGACCCAGTACTTC; CDR3 protein: CSARGGRGFETQYF
clone size: -; J gene: TRBJ1-5; V gene: TRBV6-5; D gene: -; CDR3 DNA: TGTGCCAGCAGTTACTCAGGTCTCCAGTGGGGGGGTCAGCCCCAGCATTTT; CDR3 protein: CASSYSGLQWGGQPQHF
clone size: -; J gene: TRBJ1-3; V gene: TRBV28; D gene: -; CDR3 DNA: TGTGCCAGCAGTTACCCGACAGACGGAAACACCATATATTTT; CDR3 protein: CASSYPTDGNTIYF
clone size: many; J gene: TRBJ2-7; V gene: TRBV27; D gene: -; CDR3 DNA: TGTGCCAGCAGGACCGGGACGTCTCTCTACGAGCAGTACTTC; CDR3 protein: CASRTGTSLYEQYF
clone size: many; J gene: TRBJ2-5; V gene: TRBV12-5; D gene: -; CDR3 DNA: TGTGCTAGTGGTTTGGACACCGAGACCCAGTACTTC; CDR3 protein: CASGLDTETQYF
clone size: few; J gene: TRBJ2-7; V gene: TRBV5-5; D gene: -; CDR3 DNA: TGTGCCAGCAGCCCCAGGGGGGGTTCCAACGAGCAGTACTTC; CDR3 protein: CASSPRGGSNEQYF
clone size: -; J gene: TRBJ2-1; V gene: TRBV27; D gene: TRBD2; CDR3 DNA: TGTGTCAGCAGTTTCGGTAGCGGGGGGGCCCTTTCCTACAATGAGCAGTTCTTC; CDR3 protein: CVSSFGSGGALSYNEQFF
clone size: -; J gene: TRBJ2-7; V gene: TRBV19; D gene: -; CDR3 DNA: TGTGCCAGTAGTATTGAGGGGAGATCCTACGAGCAGTACTTC; CDR3 protein: CASSIEGRSYEQYF
clone size: -; J gene: TRBJ2-2; V gene: TRBV12-3/TRBV12-4; D gene: -; CDR3 DNA: TGTGCCAGCAGTTTGTCGGCCAGGACTGGACCGATTAGCACCGGGGAGCTGTTTTTT; CDR3 protein: CASSLSARTGPISTGELFF
clone size: -; J gene: TRBJ2-5; V gene: TRBV6-1; D gene: -; CDR3 DNA: TGTGCCAGCAGTACCCAACGGCAAGAGACCCAGTACTTC; CDR3 protein: CASSTQRQETQYF
clone size: few; J gene: TRBJ2-7; V gene: TRBV5-1; D gene: -; CDR3 DNA: TGCGCCAGCAGCCTGGAAGCCGACACGGGCTACGAGCAGTACTTC; CDR3 protein: CASSLEADTGYEQYF
clone size: many; J gene: TRBJ1-3; V gene: TRBV20-1; D gene: TRBD1; CDR3 DNA: TGCAGTGCTAGGCGCGACCCGGGACAGAACTCTGGAAACACCATATATTTT; CDR3 protein: CSARRDPGQNSGNTIYF
clone size: few; J gene: TRBJ2-7; V gene: TRBV10-3; D gene: TRBD1; CDR3 DNA: TGTGCCATCAGAGGGACAGGGGGCGATTACGAGCAGTACTTC; CDR3 protein: CAIRGTGGDYEQYF
clone size: -; J gene: TRBJ2-5; V gene: TRBV11-3; D gene: TRBD1; CDR3 DNA: TGTGCCAGCAGCTTCCAGCCGGGACAGGGGGAGACCCAGTACTTC; CDR3 protein: CASSFQPGQGETQYF
clone size: few; J gene: TRBJ1-5; V gene: TRBV9; D gene: TRBD1; CDR3 DNA: TGTGCCAGCAGCGCGGACAGGGTTGATCAGCCCCAGCATTTT; CDR3 protein: CASSADRVDQPQHF
clone size: few; J gene: TRBJ2-3; V gene: TRBV11-2; D gene: TRBD2; CDR3 DNA: TGTGCCAGCAGCCCAGGGACTAGCCAAATCACAGATACGCAGTATTTT; CDR3 protein: CASSPGTSQITDTQYF
clone size: many; J gene: TRBJ2-5; V gene: TRBV10-3; D gene: -; CDR3 DNA: TGTGCCATCAGTGAGTCGGACCAAGAGACCCAGTACTTC; CDR3 protein: CAISESDQETQYF
clone size: -; J gene: TRBJ2-7; V gene: TRBV7-9; D gene: TRBD1; CDR3 DNA: TGTGCCAGCAGCTTACAGGGACAGGCTTACGAGCAGTACTTC; CDR3 protein: CASSLQGQAYEQYF
clone size: few; J gene: TRBJ2-1; V gene: TRBV6-1; D gene: TRBD1; CDR3 DNA: TGTGCCAGCAGGGGGGACAGAACCTACAATGAGCAGTTCTTC; CDR3 protein: CASRGDRTYNEQFF
clone size: -; J gene: TRBJ2-5; V gene: TRBV28; D gene: -; CDR3 DNA: TGTGCCAGCAGTGGAGGAAGTTCCCAAGAGACCCAGTACTTC; CDR3 protein: CASSGGSSQETQYF
clone size: -; J gene: TRBJ2-5; V gene: TRBV6-2/TRBV6-3; D gene: -; CDR3 DNA: TGTGCCAGCTCAAGGGCAAACCCGTACCAAGAGACCCAGTACTTC; CDR3 protein: CASSRANPYQETQYF
clone size: few; J gene: TRBJ2-5; V gene: TRBV12-3/TRBV12-4; D gene: TRBD1; CDR3 DNA: TGTGCCAGCAGTAGGGACAGGCAGGCCCAGTACTTC; CDR3 protein: CASSRDRQAQYF
clone size: -; J gene: TRBJ1-5; V gene: TRBV20-1; D gene: -; CDR3 DNA: TGCAGTGCTAGAGATTACGAAACAGTCAATCAGCCCCAGCATTTT; CDR3 protein: CSARDYETVNQPQHF
clone size: few; J gene: TRBJ1-6; V gene: TRBV27; D gene: TRBD1; CDR3 DNA: TGTGCCAGCAGTTTTAAGGGGGCGCGTTCACCCCTCCACTTT; CDR3 protein: CASSFKGARSPLHF
clone size: once; J gene: TRBJ1-6; V gene: TRBV28; D gene: -; CDR3 DNA: -; CDR3 protein: CASSATWARGNSPLRF
clone size: -; J gene: TRBJ1-3; V gene: TRBV2; D gene: -; CDR3 DNA: TGTGCCAGCAGTGGAGGGACGACCTCTGGAAACACCATATATTTT; CDR3 protein: CASSGGTTSGNTIYF
clone size: few; J gene: TRBJ1-3; V gene: TRBV5-1; D gene: -; CDR3 DNA: TGCGCCAGCAGCTTGGACCCCAACTCTGGAAACACCATATATTTT; CDR3 protein: CASSLDPNSGNTIYF
clone size: many; J gene: TRBJ2-5; V gene: TRBV12-3/TRBV12-4; D gene: TRBD2; CDR3 DNA: TGTGCCAGCAGAGGAGGACTAGGGGAGACCCAGTACTTC; CDR3 protein: CASRGGLGETQYF
clone size: many; J gene: TRBJ1-1; V gene: TRBV2; D gene: -; CDR3 DNA: TGTGCCAGCACCAGGACCGTGAACACTGAAGCTTTCTTT; CDR3 protein: CASTRTVNTEAFF
clone size: -; J gene: TRBJ1-5; V gene: TRBV4-2; D gene: -; CDR3 DNA: TGTGCCAGCAGCCAAGAGAGGGGCAATCAGCCCCAGCATTTT; CDR3 protein: CASSQERGNQPQHF
clone size: few; J gene: TRBJ2-5; V gene: TRBV20-1; D gene: -; CDR3 DNA: TGCGGGGGGGCGCCTCGGGAGACCCAGTACTTC; CDR3 protein: CGGAPRETQYF
clone size: many; J gene: TRBJ1-2; V gene: TRBV28; D gene: -; CDR3 DNA: TGTGCCAGCAGGACTCTGAGCCGCTACACCTTC; CDR3 protein: CASRTLSRYTF
clone size: -; J gene: TRBJ2-5; V gene: TRBV24-1; D gene: TRBD2; CDR3 DNA: TGTGCCACCAGTGATTTGGGGGGGGGGAGAGAGAGGGAGACCCAGTACTTC; CDR3 protein: CATSDLGGGRERETQYF
clone size: many; J gene: TRBJ2-5; V gene: TRBV12-3/TRBV12-4; D gene: -; CDR3 DNA: TGTGCCAGCAGCCGTACGAGCAGGGAAAAAGAGACCCAGTACTTC; CDR3 protein: CASSRTSREKETQYF
clone size: -; J gene: TRBJ2-5; V gene: TRBV6-1; D gene: -; CDR3 DNA: TGTGCCAGCAGTGAGTCGACAGGAGAAGAGACCCAGTACTTC; CDR3 protein: CASSESTGEETQYF
clone size: few; J gene: TRBJ1-1; V gene: TRBV27; D gene: -; CDR3 DNA: TGTGCCAGCAGTTTATCGCTCCCGGGCACTGAAGCTTTCTTT; CDR3 protein: CASSLSLPGTEAFF
clone size: few; J gene: TRBJ1-5; V gene: TRBV7-8; D gene: -; CDR3 DNA: TGTGCCAGCAGCTTAGACCCTTTTTCATCAGTGCAGCCCCAGCATTTT; CDR3 protein: CASSLDPFSSVQPQHF
clone size: -; J gene: TRBJ2-7; V gene: TRBV19; D gene: -; CDR3 DNA: TGTGCCAGTAGTATAGATGGACCTCCTTCCTCCTACGAGCAGTACTTC; CDR3 protein: CASSIDGPPSSYEQYF
clone size: -; J gene: TRBJ2-7; V gene: TRBV6-6; D gene: -; CDR3 DNA: TGTGCCAGCAGTTACTCGACTCAGGGCAGCGAGCAGTACTTC; CDR3 protein: CASSYSTQGSEQYF
clone size: many; J gene: TRBJ1-5; V gene: TRBV6-2/TRBV6-3; D gene: -; CDR3 DNA: TGTGCCAGCAGTTATCCCTCCCTCCCCCAGGGGAGCAATCAGCCCCAGCATTTT; CDR3 protein: CASSYPSLPQGSNQPQHF
clone size: -; J gene: TRBJ2-7; V gene: TRBV3-1; D gene: TRBD2; CDR3 DNA: TGTGCCAGCAGCCAATGGACTAGCGGGTACGAGCAGTACTTC; CDR3 protein: CASSQWTSGYEQYF
clone size: -; J gene: TRBJ1-2; V gene: TRBV20-1; D gene: TRBD1; CDR3 DNA: TGCAGTGCTAGAGATACCATTCCAAGACAGGGGGTATTTGTAGACTATGGCTACACCTTC; CDR3 protein: CSARDTIPRQGVFVDYGYTF
clone size: few; J gene: TRBJ1-1; V gene: TRBV5-1; D gene: -; CDR3 DNA: TGCGCCAGCAGTACGTGGGCGGGGGGCGCTGAAGCTTTCTTT; CDR3 protein: CASSTWAGGAEAFF